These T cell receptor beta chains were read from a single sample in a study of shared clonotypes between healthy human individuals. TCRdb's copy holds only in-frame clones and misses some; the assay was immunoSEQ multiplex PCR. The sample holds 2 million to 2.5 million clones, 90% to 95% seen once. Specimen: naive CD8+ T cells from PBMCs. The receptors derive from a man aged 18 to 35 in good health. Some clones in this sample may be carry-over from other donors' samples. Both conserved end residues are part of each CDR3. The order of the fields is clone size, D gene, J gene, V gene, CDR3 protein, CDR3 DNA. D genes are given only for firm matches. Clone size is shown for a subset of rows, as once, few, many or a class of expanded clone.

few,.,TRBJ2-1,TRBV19,CASSIPDSYNEQFF,TGTGCCAGTAGTATCCCCGACTCCTACAATGAGCAGTTCTTC
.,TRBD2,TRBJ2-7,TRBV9,CASSVGLAGSYEQYF,TGTGCCAGCAGCGTAGGGTTAGCGGGATCCTACGAGCAGTACTTC
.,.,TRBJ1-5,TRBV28,CASSLLQGQQPQHF,TGTGCCAGCAGTTTATTGCAGGGGCAGCAGCCCCAGCATTTT
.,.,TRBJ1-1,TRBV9,CASSVVRGTEAFF,TGTGCCAGCAGCGTAGTTAGGGGGACTGAAGCTTTCTTT
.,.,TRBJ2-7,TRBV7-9,CASSSRDPQNHYEQYF,TGTGCCAGCAGCTCACGGGATCCTCAAAACCACTACGAGCAGTACTTC
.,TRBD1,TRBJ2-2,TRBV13,CASRRQGARRAGELFF,TGTGCCAGCAGACGACAGGGGGCCAGGAGGGCCGGGGAGCTGTTTTTT
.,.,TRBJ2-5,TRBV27,CASSSRSGQETQYF,TGTGCCAGCAGTTCGAGGAGTGGCCAAGAGACCCAGTACTTC
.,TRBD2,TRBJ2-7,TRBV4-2,CASSQGHSGGSSYEQYF,TGTGCCAGCAGCCAAGGTCACAGCGGGGGGAGCTCCTACGAGCAGTACTTC
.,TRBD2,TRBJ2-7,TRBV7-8,CASSPSSGRDWQYF,TGTGCCAGCAGCCCCAGTAGCGGGAGGGACTGGCAGTACTTC
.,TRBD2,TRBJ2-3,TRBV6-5,CASSLAGSSTDTQYF,TGTGCCAGCAGTCTAGCGGGATCTAGCACAGATACGCAGTATTTT
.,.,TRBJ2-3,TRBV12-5,CASGPGNTQYF,TGTGCTAGTGGTCCCGGAAATACGCAGTATTTT
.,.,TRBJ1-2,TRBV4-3,CASSQDRSRIYGYTF,TGCGCCAGCAGCCAAGATCGAAGCAGGATCTATGGCTACACCTTC
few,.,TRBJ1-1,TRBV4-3,CASSQDGGGITEAFF,TGCGCCAGCAGCCAAGATGGAGGGGGGATCACTGAAGCTTTCTTT
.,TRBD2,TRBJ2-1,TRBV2,CALEGTSGKLSEQFF,TGTGCCCTTGAGGGGACTAGCGGGAAGCTCAGTGAGCAGTTCTTC
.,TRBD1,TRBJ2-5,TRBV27,CASSFDRGETQYF,TGTGCCAGCAGTTTCGACAGGGGAGAGACCCAGTACTTC
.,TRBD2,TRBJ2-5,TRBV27,CASSLIGTSGPQETQYF,TGTGCCAGCAGTTTAATCGGGACTAGCGGGCCCCAAGAGACCCAGTACTTC
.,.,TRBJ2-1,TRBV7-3,CASSFMGGPYNEQFF,TGTGCCAGCAGCTTTATGGGGGGGCCCTACAATGAGCAGTTCTTC
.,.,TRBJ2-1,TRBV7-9,CASSTYYNEQFF,TGTGCCAGCAGTACCTACTACAATGAGCAGTTCTTC
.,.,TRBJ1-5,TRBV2,CASSGRGNQPQHF,TGTGCCAGCAGTGGAAGGGGCAATCAGCCCCAGCATTTT
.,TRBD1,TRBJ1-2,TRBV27,CASSWTGGALGYTF,TGTGCCAGCAGTTGGACAGGGGGGGCGTTGGGCTACACCTTC
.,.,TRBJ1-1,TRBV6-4,CASSEQGKNTEAFF,TGTGCCAGCAGTGAACAGGGAAAGAACACTGAAGCTTTCTTT
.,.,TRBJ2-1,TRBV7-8,CASSLDAGSRNEQFF,TGTGCCAGCAGCTTAGACGCAGGGTCCCGGAATGAGCAGTTCTTC
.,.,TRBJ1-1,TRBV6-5,CASSQGSLYEAFF,TGTGCCAGCAGCCAAGGGTCCCTTTATGAAGCTTTCTTT
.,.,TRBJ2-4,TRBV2,CASSELGLGTNIQYF,TGTGCCAGCAGTGAATTGGGATTGGGTACTAACATTCAGTACTTC